This T cell receptor beta chain emerged from a study of cytomegalovirus exposure and HLA in healthy donors. Both 60 Vbeta primers and 13 Jbeta primers went into the PCR. Data came from immunoSEQ multiplex PCR; TCRdb stores just in-frame clones and leaves some out. Found here are 99,000 or so clones, roughly three quarters of them singletons; the top ten hold roughly 3%. Findings and limits, study-wide: A few chains linked to CMV were shown in vitro to be specific for CMV antigens. The authors later found TCR association rates varying by HLA locus, with DRB1 most and HLA-C fewest. There were around 160 TCR beta chains listed as cytomegalovirus-associated. A later analysis showed HLA-associated TCR beta chains outstripping equally common others in clonal expansion.

As for this clone: The antigen remains unidentified.

The germline gives CDR1 SGHTA, CDR2 FQGNSA. Losses at the gene ends were 5 bases for V and 10 bases for J; bases not matched to a gene: 8. The CDR3 runs 13 residues. This chain connects TRBV7-2 to TRBJ2-1; 7 bases are a match to TRBD2. This sequence originates from a man aged 25 to 40 in good health and CMV-seronegative. Sequencing input: PBMCs. CDR3 sequence reads: CASSDGLVGEQFF. DNA of the CDR3: TGTGCCAGCAGCGACGGACTAGTCGGGGAGCAGTTCTTC. Using reference TRBV7-2 and TRBJ2-1 for the parts outside the CDR3, the full variable domain is GAGVSQSPSNKVTEKGKDVELRCDPISGHTALYWYRQSLGQGLEFLIYFQGNSAPDKSGLPSDRFSAERTGGSVSTLTIQRTQQEDSAVYLCASSDGLVGEQFFGPGTRLTVL.